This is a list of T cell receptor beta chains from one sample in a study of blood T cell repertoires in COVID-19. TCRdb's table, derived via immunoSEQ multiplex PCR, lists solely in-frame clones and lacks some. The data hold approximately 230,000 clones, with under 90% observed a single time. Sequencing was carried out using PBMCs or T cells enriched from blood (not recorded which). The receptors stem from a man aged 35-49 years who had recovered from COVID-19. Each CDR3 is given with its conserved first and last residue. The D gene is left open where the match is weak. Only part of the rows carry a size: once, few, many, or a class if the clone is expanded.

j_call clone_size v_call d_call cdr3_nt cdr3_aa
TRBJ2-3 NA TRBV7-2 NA TGTGCCAGCAGCTTAGTCGCGGGATCTACCACAGATACGCAGTATTTT CASSLVAGSTTDTQYF
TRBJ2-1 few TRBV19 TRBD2 TGTGCCAGTAGTAACTTAGCGGGGGGGCCCTCCTACAATGAGCAGTTCTTC CASSNLAGGPSYNEQFF
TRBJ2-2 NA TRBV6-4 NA TGTGCCAGCAGTTTCGTCCGGGCCGGGGAGCTGTTTTTT CASSFVRAGELFF
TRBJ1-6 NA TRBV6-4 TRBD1 TGTGCCAGCAGTCCGACAGGGGTTTTTTCACCCCTCCACTTT CASSPTGVFSPLHF
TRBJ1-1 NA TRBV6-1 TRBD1 TGTGCCAGCAGTCCTCAGGGGGGGAACACTGAAGCTTTCTTT CASSPQGGNTEAFF
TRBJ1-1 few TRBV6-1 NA TGTGCCAGCAGTGAAAGAGGGTACGCTGAAGCTTTCTTT CASSERGYAEAFF
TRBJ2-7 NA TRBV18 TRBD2 TGTGCCAGCTCACCAGGGACTAGCGGGGGCTACGAGCAGTACTTC CASSPGTSGGYEQYF
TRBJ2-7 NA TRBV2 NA TGTGCCAGCAGTGAGGCGGCGGGAAAACGGGAGCAGTACTTC CASSEAAGKREQYF
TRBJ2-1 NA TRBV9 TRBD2 TGTGCCAGCAGCGGGACTAGCGGGATAAATGAGCAGTTCTTC CASSGTSGINEQFF
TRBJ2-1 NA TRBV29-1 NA TGCAGCGCAAAGTTACAGGGTTTCGATGAGCAGTTCTTC CSAKLQGFDEQFF
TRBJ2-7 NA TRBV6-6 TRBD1 TGTGCCAGCAGCCCCAGGGACAGGTCGAACTCCTACGAGCAGTACTTC CASSPRDRSNSYEQYF
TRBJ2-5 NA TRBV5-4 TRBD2 TGTGCCAGCAGACTAGGCGGGGGGGCGCAAGAGACCCAGTACTTC CASRLGGGAQETQYF
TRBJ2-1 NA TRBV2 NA TGTGCCAGCAGTGAAGCGGGCGATGAGCAGTTCTTC CASSEAGDEQFF
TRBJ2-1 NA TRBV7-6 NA TGTGCCAGCAGCTTAGCGAACGGCTACAATGAGCAGTTCTTC CASSLANGYNEQFF
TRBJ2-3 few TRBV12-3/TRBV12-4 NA TGTGCCAGCAGCCAGTTTCACACAGATACGCAGTATTTT CASSQFHTDTQYF
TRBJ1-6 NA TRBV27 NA TGTGCCAGCAGCCCGAACAGGGTGTCCGCAGCACCCCTCCACTTT CASSPNRVSAAPLHF
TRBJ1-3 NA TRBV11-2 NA TGTGCCAGCAGCCCATTGCAGGGGCGAGGAAACACCATATATTTT CASSPLQGRGNTIYF
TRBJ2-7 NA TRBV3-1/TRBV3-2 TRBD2 TGTGCCAGCAGCCCGAATCGGGCTAGCGGGGGCCCTAGCTCCTACGAGCAGTACTTC CASSPNRASGGPSSYEQYF
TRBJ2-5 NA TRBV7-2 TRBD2 TGTGCCAGCAGCGGTAGCGGGAGTAGGAAAGAGACCCAGTACTTC CASSGSGSRKETQYF
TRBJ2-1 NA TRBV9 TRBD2 TGTGCCAGCAGCCCCGGGACTAGCGTGCATGAGCAGTTCTTC CASSPGTSVHEQFF
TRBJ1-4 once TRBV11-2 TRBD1 TGTGCCAGCAGCGGACGACAGGGGATTTATGAAAAACTGTTTTTT CASSGRQGIYEKLFF
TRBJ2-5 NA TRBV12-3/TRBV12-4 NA TGTGCCAGCACCCCAGCCCACGGGGAGACCCAGTACTTC CASTPAHGETQYF
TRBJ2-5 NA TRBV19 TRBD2 TGTGCCAGTAGTATAGTAAGCGGGGGAGGGACCCAGTACTTC CASSIVSGGGTQYF
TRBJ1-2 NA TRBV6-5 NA TGTGCCAGCAGTTTACAGGGCCGAAGTGGCTACACCTTC CASSLQGRSGYTF